A selection of T cell receptor beta chains follows, all from one sample in a study of identical twins. One entry per CDR3 protein results from TCRdb running MiXCR on the 5' RACE reads. The data show 1.5 million or so distinct CDR3 sequences, around a third seen once. Material: cord blood. Every receptor here comes from a newborn girl in good health. CDR3s leave out the opening cysteine and the closing phenylalanine or tryptophan.

CDR3aa: ASSVGKSDTQY; j_gene: TRBJ2-3; v_gene: TRBV9
CDR3aa: AISESVGNYGYT; j_gene: TRBJ1-2; v_gene: TRBV10-3
CDR3aa: ASNLGLNTEAF; j_gene: TRBJ1-1; v_gene: TRBV5-4
CDR3aa: ASSPRPEQF; j_gene: TRBJ2-1; v_gene: TRBV2
CDR3aa: ASSLALRGTQY; j_gene: TRBJ2-3; v_gene: TRBV7-2
CDR3aa: ASSSMTGNSGANVLT; j_gene: TRBJ2-6; v_gene: TRBV18
CDR3aa: ASSFEGGNQPQH; j_gene: TRBJ1-5; v_gene: TRBV27
CDR3aa: ATSVGQGSNEQF; j_gene: TRBJ2-1; v_gene: TRBV24-1
CDR3aa: SARSGTSGPNEQF; j_gene: TRBJ2-1; v_gene: TRBV20-1
CDR3aa: SGQGGWTEAF; j_gene: TRBJ1-1; v_gene: TRBV20-1
CDR3aa: ASSPWDASSYNEQF; j_gene: TRBJ2-1; v_gene: TRBV28
CDR3aa: ASRPASGGYNEQF; j_gene: TRBJ2-1; v_gene: TRBV28
CDR3aa: ASSFTGTSGRGNEQF; j_gene: TRBJ2-1; v_gene: TRBV2
CDR3aa: ASSLAPGQGDTQY; j_gene: TRBJ2-3; v_gene: TRBV7-2
CDR3aa: ASSPGTSGRTDTQY; j_gene: TRBJ2-3; v_gene: TRBV7-2
CDR3aa: AGSWGLATPYEQY; j_gene: TRBJ2-7; v_gene: TRBV28
CDR3aa: ASSWGQGRGRNTIY; j_gene: TRBJ1-3; v_gene: TRBV5-1
CDR3aa: ASSLSVWTTGGAKNIQY; j_gene: TRBJ2-4; v_gene: TRBV28
CDR3aa: ASSLEKSRAF; j_gene: TRBJ1-1; v_gene: TRBV7-9
CDR3aa: SARDLGRALSYNEQF; j_gene: TRBJ2-1; v_gene: TRBV20-1
CDR3aa: ASSITGANYGYT; j_gene: TRBJ1-2; v_gene: TRBV6-1
CDR3aa: ASSFRDSRLNNEQF; j_gene: TRBJ2-1; v_gene: TRBV12-3/TRBV12-4
CDR3aa: ASSPTVQEQY; j_gene: TRBJ2-4; v_gene: TRBV18
CDR3aa: ASSLDRPWNEQF; j_gene: TRBJ2-1; v_gene: TRBV12-3/TRBV12-4
CDR3aa: ASSTPGTGTGELF; j_gene: TRBJ2-2; v_gene: TRBV5-1
CDR3aa: AGSRSSYEQY; j_gene: TRBJ2-7; v_gene: TRBV3-1
CDR3aa: ASSDRGQNGELF; j_gene: TRBJ2-2; v_gene: TRBV28